This T cell receptor (beta chain) was sequenced in a study of blood T cell repertoires in COVID-19. Study context: Specimens from acute and convalescent COVID-19 originated in the United States, Italy and Spain. PBMCs, B-cell-depleted T cells, or T cells provided the cDNA or gDNA that made up the material.

Original processing notes: It was from reference gene primer amplification that nucleated cell counts were estimated. Assay used: immunoSEQ multiplex PCR; TCRdb lists only in-frame clones, some missing. The D gene and trimming were derived from the DNA, and the V and J assignments and clone size from that table. Counted here are about 210,000 clones, about 88% occurring once; the ten biggest clones make up more than 4.5%. With 3 bases removed from V and 0 bases from J, the gap between germline ends came to 10 bases. Germline V gene lookup returns CDR1 SGDLS and CDR2 YYNGEE. The CDR3 is 15 amino acids.

The sample comprised peripheral blood. The TCR sequence derives from a woman aged 40 to 50 with acute or convalescent COVID-19. The rearrangement uses TRBV9 and TRBJ1-3; D may be TRBD1 (6 bases). The CDR3 region has the DNA TGTGCCAGCAGCGAGGGGGGGAGCTCTGGAAACACCATATATTTT. Translated: CASSEGGSSGNTIYF.